This T cell receptor beta chain derives from a study of T cell changes during pregnancy in multiple sclerosis. Using immunoSEQ multiplex PCR, the repertoire was profiled, and TCRdb retains in-frame clones only, with some absent. The sample consists of 65,000 to 95,000 clones, about 93% of them appearing once. Germline V lookup: CDR1 MNHEY, CDR2 SVGAGI. There are 14 residues in the CDR3. V gave up 8 bases and J gave up 6 bases, with 16 bases separating them. The source was peripheral blood, collected after pregnancy. The clonotype was recovered from a female donor in good health, enrolled as a control in a pregnancy study. The gene calls are TRBV6-5 and TRBJ1-4; perhaps TRBD1 as D (5 bases). The CDR3 DNA reads TGTGCCAGCCAAAAAGACAGAGGATATGAAAAACTGTTTTTT. Amino acid sequence: CASQKDRGYEKLFF.